These 20 T cell receptor beta chains came from one sample sequenced in a study of T-cell memory formation after mild COVID-19. TCRdb processed the 5' RACE reads anew with MiXCR; each CDR3 protein has one entry. The table shows some 290,000 distinct CDR3 sequences, with about 16% occurring only once. The specimen was PBMCs or a T cell subset sorted from them (not recorded which). The receptors were sampled from a man between 18 and 35 years old who had mild COVID-19 (a few samples of this study predate the infection). Cell type and time point are not known.

There are a few counts of this clonotype. The chain employs TRBV5-6 and TRBJ2-7; D may be TRBD2 (5 bases). The germline V and J ends were trimmed by 1 base and 0 bases, with 11 bases remaining between them. From germline, CDR1 is SGHDT and CDR2 YYEEEE. CDR3 size: 15 residues. The CDR3: CASSLKGGSSYEQYV. DNA for the CDR3: TGTGCCAGCAGCTTGAAGGGTGGGAGCTCCTACGAGCAGTACGTC.

This clonotype was counted ten times or more. The V call is TRBV12-3 or TRBV12-4, the J call TRBJ2-7; possibly TRBD2 for D (6 bases). There are 15 residues in the CDR3. The ends were cut back, 6 bases at V and 2 bases at J, with 17 bases in the middle. CDR3 nucleotides: TGTGCCAGCAGCATGGGGGGTCAGGGAACCTACGAGCAGTACTTC. Translating it yields CASSMGGQGTYEQYF.

The chain combines TRBV12-3 or TRBV12-4 with TRBJ2-2, with 9 bases identical to TRBD1. The CDR3 is 14 residues long. V lost 5 bases and J lost 5; bases outside the gene matches: 3. The CDR3 here is CASSPDRGTGELFF. The DNA for the CDR3 is TGTGCCAGCAGTCCGGACAGGGGAACCGGGGAGCTGTTTTTT.

This clonotype occurred a few times. The chain is built from TRBV20-1 and TRBJ2-7; TRBD2 matches 12 bases. Germline assignment: CDR1 DFQATT and CDR2 SNEGSKA (reference sequence). J lost 0 bases, V lost 5 bases, and 5 bases had no gene match. The CDR3 has 15 residues. CDR3 protein: CSAYGTSGLSYEQYV. Written as DNA, the CDR3 is TGCAGTGCTTATGGGACTAGCGGGCTCTCCTACGAGCAGTACGTC.

In this sample, this clonotype turned up a few times. J is TRBJ2-3 and V is TRBV4-2; 8 bases agree with TRBD2. This CDR3 contains 15 residues. The J segment lost 4 bases and the V segment lost 1 base, leaving 4 bases of the junction unmatched. CDR1 is LGHNA, CDR2 YNFKEQ, per germline. The CDR3 DNA sequence: TGTGCCAGCAGCCAAGGCCCGGGAGGGGCAGATACGCAGTATTTT. Translated: CASSQGPGGADTQYF.

This sequence joins TRBV6-2 or TRBV6-3 and TRBJ2-1; D not certain. Trimming removed 0 bases at V and 9 bases at J, with 9 bases between. The CDR3 totals 13 residues. The germline CDR1 and CDR2 sequences are MNHEY and SVGEGT. The CDR3 sequence: CASSYSSSPEQFF. CDR3 bases: TGTGCCAGCAGTTACTCGAGTAGTCCTGAGCAGTTCTTC.

This chain connects TRBV12-3 or TRBV12-4 to TRBJ1-5; 10 bases match TRBD1. This CDR3 has 14 residues. With 4 bases clipped from V and 4 bases from J, the junction kept 1 base outside the gene matches. The DNA of the CDR3 is TGTGCCAGCAGTTGGGGACAGGGGAATCAGCCCCAGCATTTT. Amino acid sequence: CASSWGQGNQPQHF.

This clonotype was recorded at least ten times. As DNA, the CDR3 is TGCGCCAGCAGCTTACGACTAGCTTACAATGAGCAGTTCTTC. This sequence encodes CASSLRLAYNEQFF. The gene calls are TRBV5-1 and TRBJ2-1; 7 bases line up with TRBD2. V shed 2 bases and J 4 bases; nucleotides not matched to a gene: 3. Germline V CDR1 and CDR2: SGHRS, YFSETQ. CDR3 size: 14 residues.

The chain uses TRBV5-6 and TRBJ2-2; 8 nucleotides align to TRBD1. Germline V CDR1 and CDR2: SGHDT, YYEEEE. V was pared by 4 bases and J by 5 bases, with 7 bases of the junction left unmatched. The length of the CDR3 is 15 residues. CDR3 nucleotide sequence: TGTGCCAGCAGCCCGGGACAGGACTTTACCGGGGAGCTGTTTTTT. Translating it yields CASSPGQDFTGELFF.

This clonotype was recorded a few times. The gene calls are TRBV30 and TRBJ2-5, with no clear D. V shed 0 bases and J shed 4 bases, with 3 bases lying between them. The CDR3 contains 11 residues. Germline V gene sequence: CDR1 GTSNPN, CDR2 SVGIG (reference sequence). CDR3 nucleotides: TGTGCCTGGAGTGTAGGAGAGACCCAGTACTTC. Protein sequence: CAWSVGETQYF.

This clonotype has a handful of counts. This chain links TRBV12-3 or TRBV12-4 with TRBJ2-5; TRBD1 agrees at 8 bases. The ends lost 6 bases at V and 7 bases at J; junction bases unmatched: 13. This CDR3 spans 15 amino acids. CDR3 DNA: TGTGCCAGCAGCCCGGACAGGGACCCCAGGGTGACCCAGTACTTC. Residues: CASSPDRDPRVTQYF.

In its sample, this clonotype was seen a few times. The chain employs TRBV2 and TRBJ2-2, with TRBD1 matching over 9 bases. Germline V gives CDR1 SNHLY, CDR2 FYNNEI. The length of the CDR3 is 14 residues. Losses at the gene ends were 4 bases for V and 4 bases for J; bases not matched to a gene: 1. The CDR3 sequence is CASSGQGVTGELFF. In DNA form, the CDR3 reads TGTGCCAGCAGTGGACAGGGGGTCACCGGGGAGCTGTTTTTT.

The chain is built from TRBV7-9 and TRBJ1-1; TRBD1 might be the D (6 bases). The CDR3 loop spans 15 amino acids. Trimming left V 1 base short and J 10 bases short, with 19 bases between. Germline V gene data show CDR1 as SEHNR and CDR2 as FQNEAQ (reference sequence). The CDR3 here is CASSLVGRGAQGAFF. The CDR3 DNA is TGTGCCAGCAGCTTAGTCGGACGGGGGGCTCAAGGAGCTTTCTTT. The complete variable domain, with remaining parts taken from reference TRBV7-9 and TRBJ1-1, reads DTGVSQNPRHKITKRGQNVTFRCDPISEHNRLYWYRQTLGQGPEFLTYFQNEAQLEKSRLLSDRFSAERPKGSFSTLEIQRTEQGDSAMYLCASSLVGRGAQGAFFGQGTRLTVV.

This clonotype was found a few times. The V call is TRBV9, the J call TRBJ1-3; a weak D match, TRBD1 (6 bases). The CDR3 is 16 residues long. Germline V gene data show CDR1 as SGDLS and CDR2 as YYNGEE. The V and J ends lost 0 bases and 8 bases respectively, with 18 bases between them. The DNA for the CDR3 is TGTGCCAGCAGCGTAGCTTTACAGGGAGTACAAGACACCATATATTTT. This translates into CASSVALQGVQDTIYF.

V and J are TRBV18 and TRBJ1-6; no firm D call. Deletions cut 3 bases from V and 7 bases from J, with 19 bases between. Looked up from germline, CDR1 is KGHSH and CDR2 is LQKENI. The CDR3 is made up of 17 amino acids. DNA of the CDR3: TGTGCCAGCTCACCCGTGGACGCCGTCTTGGGGAATTCACCCCTCCACTTT. It codes for CASSPVDAVLGNSPLHF.

V and J are TRBV20-1 and TRBJ1-5, with a weak D call TRBD1 (6 bases). Germline lookup yields CDR1 DFQATT and CDR2 SNEGSKA (reference sequence). V was pared by 4 bases and J by 1 base, with 11 bases between. The CDR3 consists of 14 residues. The CDR3 nucleotides are TGCAGTGCTATCGACAGGCGCAGCAATCAGCCCCAGCATTTT. Translation: CSAIDRRSNQPQHF.

Only a few counts were recorded for this clonotype. This chain joins TRBV20-1 and TRBJ1-2, with 7 nucleotides matching TRBD1. CDR3 length: 15 residues. V dropped 3 bases and J dropped 2; count of bases not matched to a gene: 9. In germline, CDR1 is DFQATT, CDR2 SNEGSKA (reference sequence). Here the CDR3 DNA reads TGCAGTGCTAGGAGGGGCCCGGACAGGAACTATGGCTACACCTTC. This sequence encodes CSARRGPDRNYGYTF.

The chain employs TRBV18 and TRBJ1-5; 7 bases match TRBD1. This CDR3 has 17 residues. Trimming cost V 2 bases and J 5 bases; bases outside gene matches: 12. Germline V CDR1 and CDR2: KGHSH, LQKENI. This CDR3 is CASSPGGRGGTHQPQHF. The CDR3 region has the DNA TGTGCCAGCTCACCAGGGGGGCGAGGGGGCACGCATCAGCCCCAGCATTTT.

The V gene is TRBV7-6, the J gene TRBJ2-7; TRBD2 aligns across 9 bases. Germline V gene data show CDR1 as SGHVS and CDR2 as FNYEAQ. The CDR3 is made up of 17 amino acids. V lost 5 bases and J lost 2; bases outside the gene matches: 13. The DNA of the CDR3 is TGTGCCAGCAGCGTAGGAAAGCGGGGGGACGAAGCCTACGAGCAGTACTTC. Translating it yields CASSVGKRGDEAYEQYF. Full variable domain (rest looked up from reference TRBV7-6 and TRBJ2-7): GAGVSQSPRYKVTKRGQDVALRCDPISGHVSLYWYRQALGQGPEFLTYFNYEAQQDKSGLPNDRFSAERPEGSISTLTIQRTEQRDSAMYRCASSVGKRGDEAYEQYFGPGTRLTVT.

The chain has TRBV4-2 and TRBJ2-4; D gene unclear. This CDR3 comprises 13 residues. Trimming stripped 4 bases from V and 5 bases from J, with 9 bases between. Germline assignment: CDR1 LGHNA and CDR2 YNFKEQ. The CDR3 region has the DNA TGTGCCAGCAGCCGTGGATATCAAAACATTCAGTACTTC. Translation: CASSRGYQNIQYF.